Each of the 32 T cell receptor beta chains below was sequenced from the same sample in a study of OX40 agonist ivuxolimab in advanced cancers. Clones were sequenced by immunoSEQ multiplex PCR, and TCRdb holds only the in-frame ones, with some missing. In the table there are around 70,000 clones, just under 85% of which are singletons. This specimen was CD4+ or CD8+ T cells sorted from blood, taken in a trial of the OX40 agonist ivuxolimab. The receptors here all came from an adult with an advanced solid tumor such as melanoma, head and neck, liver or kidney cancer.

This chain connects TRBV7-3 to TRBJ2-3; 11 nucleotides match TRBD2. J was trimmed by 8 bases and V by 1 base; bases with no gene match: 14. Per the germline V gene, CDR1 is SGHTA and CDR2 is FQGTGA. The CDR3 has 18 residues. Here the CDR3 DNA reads TGTGCCAGCAGCTTAAGCCCCGGAACTAGCGGGGGTGCCGCTACGCAGTATTTT. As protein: CASSLSPGTSGGAATQYF.

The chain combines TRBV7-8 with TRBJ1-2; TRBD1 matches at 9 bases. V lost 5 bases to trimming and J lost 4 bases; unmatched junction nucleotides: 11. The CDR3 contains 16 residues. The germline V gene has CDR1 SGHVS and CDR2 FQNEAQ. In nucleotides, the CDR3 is TGTGCCAGCAGCGCGATTCTGGGACAGGGCCTCTATGGCTACACCTTC. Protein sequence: CASSAILGQGLYGYTF.

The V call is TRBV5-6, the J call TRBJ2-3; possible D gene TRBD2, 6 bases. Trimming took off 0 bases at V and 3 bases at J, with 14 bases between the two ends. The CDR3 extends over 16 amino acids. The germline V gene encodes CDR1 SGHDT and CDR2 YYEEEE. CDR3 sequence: CASSLVTGVATDTQYF. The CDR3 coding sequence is TGTGCCAGCAGCTTGGTGACGGGAGTCGCAACAGATACGCAGTATTTT.

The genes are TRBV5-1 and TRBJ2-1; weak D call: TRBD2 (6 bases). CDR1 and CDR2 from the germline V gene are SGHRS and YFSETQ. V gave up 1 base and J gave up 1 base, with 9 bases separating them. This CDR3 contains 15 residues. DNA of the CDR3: TGCGCCAGCAGCTTGACGGGGGAATCCTACAATGAGCAGTTCTTC. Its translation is CASSLTGESYNEQFF. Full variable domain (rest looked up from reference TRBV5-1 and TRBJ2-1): KAGVTQTPRYLIKTRGQQVTLSCSPISGHRSVSWYQQTPGQGLQFLFEYFSETQRNKGNFPGRFSGRQFSNSRSEMNVSTLELGDSALYLCASSLTGESYNEQFFGPGTRLTVL.

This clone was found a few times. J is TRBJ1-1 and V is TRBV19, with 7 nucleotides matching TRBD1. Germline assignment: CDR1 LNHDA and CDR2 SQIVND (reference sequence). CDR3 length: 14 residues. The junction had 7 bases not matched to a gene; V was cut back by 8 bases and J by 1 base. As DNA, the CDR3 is TGTGCCAGTTTATCGGACAGGAGGAACACTGAAGCTTTCTTT. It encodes CASLSDRRNTEAFF.

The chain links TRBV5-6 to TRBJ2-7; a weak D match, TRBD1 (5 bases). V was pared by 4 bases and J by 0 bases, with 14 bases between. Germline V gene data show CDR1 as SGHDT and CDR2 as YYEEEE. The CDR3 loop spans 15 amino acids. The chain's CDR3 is CASSMRQSPSYEQYV. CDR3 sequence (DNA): TGTGCCAGCAGCATGCGACAGAGTCCCTCCTACGAGCAGTACGTC.

The CDR3 here is CASSRSLGPAYEQYF. In DNA, the CDR3 is TGTGCCAGCAGCCGTTCCTTAGGGCCAGCCTACGAGCAGTACTTC. The chain has TRBV7-9 and TRBJ2-7; D uncertain. Germline V gene sequence: CDR1 SEHNR, CDR2 FQNEAQ (reference sequence). V was cut by 5 bases and J by 2 bases, with 16 bases left in between. The CDR3 contains 15 residues.

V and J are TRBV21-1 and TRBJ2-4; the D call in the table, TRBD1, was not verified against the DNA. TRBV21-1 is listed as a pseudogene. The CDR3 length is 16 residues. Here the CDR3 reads CASSPRARGLLDIQYF. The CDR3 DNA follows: TGTGCCAGCAGCCCCCGGGCCAGGGGGCTTCTGGACATTCAGTACTTC.

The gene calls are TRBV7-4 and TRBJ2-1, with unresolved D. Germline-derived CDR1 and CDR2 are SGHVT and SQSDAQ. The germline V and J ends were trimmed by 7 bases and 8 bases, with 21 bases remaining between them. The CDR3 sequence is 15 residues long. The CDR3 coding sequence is TGTGCCAGCACCCCTTATGACGGGCCGTATGATGAGCAGTTCTTC. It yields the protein CASTPYDGPYDEQFF.

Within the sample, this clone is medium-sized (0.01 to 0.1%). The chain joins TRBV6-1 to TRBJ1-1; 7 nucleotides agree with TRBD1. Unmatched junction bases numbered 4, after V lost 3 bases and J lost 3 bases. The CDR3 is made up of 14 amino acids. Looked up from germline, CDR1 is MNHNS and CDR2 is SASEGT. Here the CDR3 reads CASSDRQGYTEAFF. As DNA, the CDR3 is TGTGCCAGCAGTGATCGACAGGGATACACTGAAGCTTTCTTT.

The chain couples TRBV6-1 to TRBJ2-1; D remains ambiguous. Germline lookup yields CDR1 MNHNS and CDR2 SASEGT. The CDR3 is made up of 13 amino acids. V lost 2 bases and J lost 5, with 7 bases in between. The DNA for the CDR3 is TGTGCCAGCAGTGAAATAGAAAACAATGAGCAGTTCTTC. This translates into CASSEIENNEQFF.

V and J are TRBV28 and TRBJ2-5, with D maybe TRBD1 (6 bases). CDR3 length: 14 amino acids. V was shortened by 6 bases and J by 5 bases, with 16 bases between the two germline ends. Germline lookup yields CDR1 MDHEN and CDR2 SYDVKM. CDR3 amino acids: CASSPRWGLETQYF. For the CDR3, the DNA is TGTGCCAGCAGCCCCAGGTGGGGGCTGGAGACCCAGTACTTC.

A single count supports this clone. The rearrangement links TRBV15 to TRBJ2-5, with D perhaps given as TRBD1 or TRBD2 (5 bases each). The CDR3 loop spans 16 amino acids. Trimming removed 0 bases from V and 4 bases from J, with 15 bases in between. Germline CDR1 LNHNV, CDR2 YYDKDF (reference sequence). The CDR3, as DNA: TGTGCCACCAGCAGAGATAGAGGGCAGGGAAGAGAGACCCAGTACTTC. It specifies CATSRDRGQGRETQYF.

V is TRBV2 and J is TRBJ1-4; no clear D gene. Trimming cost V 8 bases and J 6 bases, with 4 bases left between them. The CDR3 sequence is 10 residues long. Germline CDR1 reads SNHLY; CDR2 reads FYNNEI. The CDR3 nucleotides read TGTGCCAGCGGCTATGAAAAACTGTTTTTT. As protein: CASGYEKLFF.

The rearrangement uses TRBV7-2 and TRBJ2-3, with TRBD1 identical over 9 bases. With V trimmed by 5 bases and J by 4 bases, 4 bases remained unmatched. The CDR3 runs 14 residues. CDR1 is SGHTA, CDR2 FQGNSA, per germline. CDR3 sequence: CASSIDRGADTQYF. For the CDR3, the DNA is TGTGCCAGCAGCATCGACAGGGGGGCAGATACGCAGTATTTT.

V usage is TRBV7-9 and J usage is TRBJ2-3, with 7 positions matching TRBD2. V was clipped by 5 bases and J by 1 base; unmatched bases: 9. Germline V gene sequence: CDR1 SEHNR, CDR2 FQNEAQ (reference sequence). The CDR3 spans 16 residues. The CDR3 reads CASSTARAGRTDTQYF. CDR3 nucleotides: TGTGCCAGCAGCACCGCCCGAGCGGGGCGCACAGATACGCAGTATTTT.

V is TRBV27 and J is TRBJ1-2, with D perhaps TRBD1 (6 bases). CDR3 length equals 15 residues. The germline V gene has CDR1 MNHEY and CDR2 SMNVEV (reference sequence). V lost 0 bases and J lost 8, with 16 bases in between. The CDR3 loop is CASSLSINRVGGYTF. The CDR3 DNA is TGTGCCAGCAGTTTATCGATCAACAGGGTGGGGGGCTACACCTTC.

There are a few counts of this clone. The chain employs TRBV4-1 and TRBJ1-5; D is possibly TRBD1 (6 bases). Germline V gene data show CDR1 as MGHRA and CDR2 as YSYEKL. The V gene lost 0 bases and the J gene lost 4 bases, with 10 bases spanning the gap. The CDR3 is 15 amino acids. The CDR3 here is CASSQDRGWNQPQHF. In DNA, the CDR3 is TGCGCCAGCAGCCAAGATAGGGGGTGGAATCAGCCCCAGCATTTT.

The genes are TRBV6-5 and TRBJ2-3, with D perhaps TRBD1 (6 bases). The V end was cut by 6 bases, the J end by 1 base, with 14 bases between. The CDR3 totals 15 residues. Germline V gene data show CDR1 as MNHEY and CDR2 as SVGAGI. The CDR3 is CASRPQGVGTDTQYF. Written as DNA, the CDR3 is TGTGCCAGCAGACCACAGGGAGTCGGCACAGATACGCAGTATTTT.

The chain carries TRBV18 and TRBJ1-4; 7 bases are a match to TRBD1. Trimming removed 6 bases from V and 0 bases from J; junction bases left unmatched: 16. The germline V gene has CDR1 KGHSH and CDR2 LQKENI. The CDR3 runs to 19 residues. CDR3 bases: TGTGCCAGCTCTAAGAACTCCTTGACAGGGCCTGCAACTAATGAAAAACTGTTTTTT. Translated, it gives CASSKNSLTGPATNEKLFF.

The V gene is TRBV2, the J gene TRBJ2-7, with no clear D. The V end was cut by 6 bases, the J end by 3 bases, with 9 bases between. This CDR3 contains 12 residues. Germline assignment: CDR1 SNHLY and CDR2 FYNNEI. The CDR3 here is CASSVDDYEQYF. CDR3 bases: TGTGCCAGCAGCGTTGACGACTACGAGCAGTACTTC.

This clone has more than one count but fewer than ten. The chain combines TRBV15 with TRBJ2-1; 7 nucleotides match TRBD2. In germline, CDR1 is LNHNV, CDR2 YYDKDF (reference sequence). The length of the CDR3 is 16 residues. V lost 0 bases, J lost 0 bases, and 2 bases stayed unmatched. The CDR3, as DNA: TGTGCCACCAGCAGAGATCCGGGGGGCTCCTACAATGAGCAGTTCTTC. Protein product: CATSRDPGGSYNEQFF.

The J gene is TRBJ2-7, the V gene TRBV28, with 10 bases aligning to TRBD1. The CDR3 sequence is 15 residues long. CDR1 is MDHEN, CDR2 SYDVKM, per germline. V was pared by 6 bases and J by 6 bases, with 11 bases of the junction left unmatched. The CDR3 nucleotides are TGTGCCAGCAGCCTCCGACAGGGGGCACTGGTCGAGCAGTACTTC. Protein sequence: CASSLRQGALVEQYF.

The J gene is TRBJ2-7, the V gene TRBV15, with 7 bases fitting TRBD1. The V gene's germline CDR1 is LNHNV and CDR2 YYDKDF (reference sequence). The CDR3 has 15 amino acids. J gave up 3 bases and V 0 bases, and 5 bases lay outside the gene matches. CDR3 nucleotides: TGTGCCACCAGCAGAGAGGTGACAGGGAACTACGAGCAGTACTTC. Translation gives CATSREVTGNYEQYF.

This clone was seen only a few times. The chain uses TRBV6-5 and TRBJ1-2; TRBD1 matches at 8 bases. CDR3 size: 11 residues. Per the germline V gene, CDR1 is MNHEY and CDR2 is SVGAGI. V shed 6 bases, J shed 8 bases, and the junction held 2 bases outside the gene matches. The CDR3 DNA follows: TGTGCCAGCAGAGACAGGGGCGGCTACACCTTC. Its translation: CASRDRGGYTF.

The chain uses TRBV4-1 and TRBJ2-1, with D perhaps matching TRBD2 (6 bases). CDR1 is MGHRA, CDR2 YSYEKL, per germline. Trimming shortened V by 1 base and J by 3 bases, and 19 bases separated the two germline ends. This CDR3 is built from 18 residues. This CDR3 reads CASSQALLGGRNYNEQFF. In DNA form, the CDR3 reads TGCGCCAGCAGCCAAGCCCTCTTGGGGGGACGAAACTACAATGAGCAGTTCTTC.

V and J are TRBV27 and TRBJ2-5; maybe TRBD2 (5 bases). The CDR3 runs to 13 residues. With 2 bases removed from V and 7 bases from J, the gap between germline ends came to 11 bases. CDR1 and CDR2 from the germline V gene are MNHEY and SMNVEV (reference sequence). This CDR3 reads CASSLMRAGTQYF. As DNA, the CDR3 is TGTGCCAGCAGTTTAATGAGGGCAGGGACCCAGTACTTC.

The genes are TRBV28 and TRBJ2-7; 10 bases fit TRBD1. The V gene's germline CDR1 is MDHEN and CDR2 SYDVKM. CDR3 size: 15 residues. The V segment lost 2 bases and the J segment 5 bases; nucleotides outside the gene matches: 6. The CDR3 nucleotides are TGTGCCAGCAGTTTACGAGGGACAGGGGTCAACGAGCAGTACTTC. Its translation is CASSLRGTGVNEQYF.

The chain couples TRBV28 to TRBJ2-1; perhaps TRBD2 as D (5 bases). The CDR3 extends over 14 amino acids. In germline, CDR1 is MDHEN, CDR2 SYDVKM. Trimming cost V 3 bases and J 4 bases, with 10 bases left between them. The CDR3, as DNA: TGTGCCAGCAGTTTGGACTCCACTTACAATGAGCAGTTCTTC. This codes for CASSLDSTYNEQFF.

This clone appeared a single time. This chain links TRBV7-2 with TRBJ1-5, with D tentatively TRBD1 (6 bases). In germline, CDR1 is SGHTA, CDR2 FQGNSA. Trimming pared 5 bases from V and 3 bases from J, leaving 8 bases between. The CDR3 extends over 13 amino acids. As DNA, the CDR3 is TGTGCCAGCAGCCGGACAGACAATCAGCCCCAGCATTTT. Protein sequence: CASSRTDNQPQHF.

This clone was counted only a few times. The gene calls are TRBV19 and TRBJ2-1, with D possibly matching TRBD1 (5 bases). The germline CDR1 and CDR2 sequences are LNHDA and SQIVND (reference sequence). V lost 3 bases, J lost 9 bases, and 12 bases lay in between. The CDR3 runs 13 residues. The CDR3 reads CASSIQGMGEQFF. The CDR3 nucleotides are TGTGCCAGTAGTATCCAGGGTATGGGTGAGCAGTTCTTC. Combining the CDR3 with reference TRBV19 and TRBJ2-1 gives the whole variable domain DGGITQSPKYLFRKEGQNVTLSCEQNLNHDAMYWYRQDPGQGLRLIYYSQIVNDFQKGDIAEGYSVSREKKESFPLTVTSAQKNPTAFYLCASSIQGMGEQFFGPGTRLTVL.

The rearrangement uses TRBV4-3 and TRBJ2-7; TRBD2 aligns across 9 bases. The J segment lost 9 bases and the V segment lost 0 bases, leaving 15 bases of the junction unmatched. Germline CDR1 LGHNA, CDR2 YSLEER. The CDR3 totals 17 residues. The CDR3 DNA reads TGCGCCAGCAGCCAAGATGCCCCACAGGGCGGGAGGGCCCTGCAGTACTTC. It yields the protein CASSQDAPQGGRALQYF.